This TCR beta chain was identified in a study of T cell repertoires in cytomegalovirus infection. Study information: CMV epitopes, recently identified HLA-C-restricted and well-studied HLA-B-restricted, were used. Both CMV infection and a matching HLA type were indicated by public TCR beta signatures.

This clonotype was picked up a small number of times. Its antigen is undetermined. TCRdb reanalysed the reads using MiXCR and keeps one entry per CDR3 protein. Here the sample spans about 770,000 distinct CDR3 sequences, roughly 28% being singletons. This CDR3 region has 14 residues. With 5 bases removed from V and 1 base from J, the gap between germline ends came to 10 bases. The V gene's germline CDR1 is LGHNT and CDR2 FRNRAP. The study, taken as a whole, reports: Individuals carrying CMV plus the relevant HLA were identified by cumulative frequency of public TCR beta families. Within the response measured ex vivo, HLA-C-restricted CMV-specific TCR beta clonotypes were dominant.

The source is a human donor in good health (CMV status not recorded). Some clones in this sample may be carry-over from other donors' samples. The rearrangement links TRBV12-5 to TRBJ2-3; the D is unclear. The starting material was cultured CD8+ T cells from PBMCs, obtained from culture after CMV antigen stimulation. CDR3 nucleotides: TGTGCTAGTGGTCCCTTTGGGCGCACAGATACGCAGTATTTT. Translated: CASGPFGRTDTQYF.